This entry lists 11 T cell receptor beta chains sequenced from one sample in a study of cytomegalovirus exposure and HLA in healthy donors. 13 Jbeta primers and 60 Vbeta primers were used for the PCR. Sequencing used immunoSEQ multiplex PCR; TCRdb keeps in-frame clones, though not all of them. The sample has tens of thousands of clones, around 70% seen once; the top ten hold about 20%. Sequencing was carried out using PBMCs. These receptors originate from a young woman in good health and CMV-seropositive.

This chain links TRBV29-1 with TRBJ1-3; a possible D gene is TRBD1 (5 bases). V lost 0 bases and J 0 bases, leaving 12 bases between the germline ends. The CDR3 spans 16 residues. Germline CDR1 is SQVTM and CDR2 is ANQGSEA. CDR3 loop: CSVEDQGSPSGNTIYF. The CDR3 DNA reads as TGCAGCGTTGAAGATCAGGGCAGTCCCTCTGGAAACACCATATATTTT. Variable domain in full (rest from reference TRBV29-1 and TRBJ1-3): SAVISQKPSRDICQRGTSLTIQCQVDSQVTMMFWYRQQPGQSLTLIATANQGSEATYESGFVIDKFPISRPNLTFSTLTVSNMSPEDSSIYLCSVEDQGSPSGNTIYFGEGSWLTVV.

The chain recombines TRBV10-2 with TRBJ2-7; 8 bases are a match to TRBD1. CDR1 and CDR2 from the germline V gene are WSHSY and SAAADI. This CDR3 is built from 15 residues. V lost 7 bases and J lost 5; bases outside the gene matches: 13. CDR3 bases: TGCGCCAGCACTATTTCCGGGACAGGTCACAACGAGCAGTACTTC. The encoded protein is CASTISGTGHNEQYF.

This clone was detected a few times. This rearrangement joins TRBV7-6 to TRBJ1-4, with 10 bases lining up with TRBD1. From germline, CDR1 is SGHVS and CDR2 FNYEAQ. V lost 5 bases to trimming and J lost 7 bases; unmatched junction nucleotides: 7. CDR3 length equals 15 residues. CDR3 amino acids: CASSRRTGGSEKLFF. CDR3 in DNA: TGTGCCAGCAGCAGACGGACAGGGGGGTCTGAAAAACTGTTTTTT.

This chain connects TRBV11-3 to TRBJ1-1; 8 bases map to TRBD1. J was trimmed by 1 base and V by 5 bases; bases with no gene match: 3. Germline CDR1 SGHNT, CDR2 YENEEA. The CDR3 contains 14 residues. CDR3 protein: CASSPGGTNTEAFF. The CDR3 DNA is TGTGCCAGCAGCCCAGGGGGCACGAACACTGAAGCTTTCTTT.

The chain combines TRBV30 with TRBJ1-1; unclear D gene. The CDR3 totals 12 residues. Trimming cost V 0 bases and J 13 bases, with 15 bases left between them. Germline CDR1 GTSNPN, CDR2 SVGIG (reference sequence). The CDR3 DNA reads TGTGCCTGGAGTGTACTGCCCGGGTACGGTTTCTTT. It yields the protein CAWSVLPGYGFF.

This clone was counted a few times. CDR3 protein: CASSFGTSGGEEQFF. The CDR3 DNA follows: TGTGCCAGCAGCTTCGGGACTAGCGGGGGCGAAGAGCAGTTCTTC. The J gene is TRBJ2-1, the V gene TRBV5-4, with 14 positions matching TRBD2. Per germline, CDR1 SGHNT and CDR2 YYREEE (reference sequence). V shed 2 bases and J 10 bases; nucleotides not matched to a gene: 5. This CDR3 is 15 amino acids long.

This chain links TRBV28 with TRBJ2-7, with TRBD2 identical over 13 bases. The CDR3 length is 15 residues. V lost 6 bases, J lost 5 bases, and 7 bases stayed unmatched. The germline CDR1 and CDR2 sequences are MDHEN and SYDVKM. CDR3 in DNA: TGTGCCAGCAGCCCTGGACTAGCGGGAGTAAACGAGCAGTACTTC. Encoded protein: CASSPGLAGVNEQYF.

This clone was found once. V usage is TRBV6-6 and J usage is TRBJ2-6, with D possibly matching TRBD2 (5 bases). V was pared by 7 bases and J by 4 bases, with 14 bases between. The CDR3 runs 15 residues. Germline assignment: CDR1 MNHNY and CDR2 SVGAGI (reference sequence). Here the CDR3 reads CASTDAGGGANVLTF. As DNA, the CDR3 is TGTGCCAGCACCGACGCGGGTGGGGGGGCCAACGTCCTGACTTTC.

V gene TRBV4-2 combines with J gene TRBJ2-7, with TRBD2 matching 7 bases. CDR1 is LGHNA, CDR2 YNFKEQ, per germline. The CDR3 contains 16 residues. V was pared by 0 bases and J by 4 bases, with 9 bases of the junction left unmatched. The CDR3 nucleotides read TGTGCCAGCAGCCAAGATGTTTCTAGCGGACTGTACGAGCAGTACTTC. It specifies CASSQDVSSGLYEQYF.

J is TRBJ1-5 and V is TRBV30, with D tentatively TRBD1 (5 bases). The CDR3 totals 10 residues. Trimming took off 6 bases at V and 6 bases at J, with 6 bases between the two ends. Germline loops: CDR1 GTSNPN, CDR2 SVGIG (reference sequence). The CDR3 DNA follows: TGTGCCTGCGGGGGTCAGCCCCAGCATTTT. Encoded protein: CACGGQPQHF.

The chain links TRBV5-1 to TRBJ1-4; weak D call: TRBD1 (5 bases). The V end lost 5 bases, the J end lost 3 bases, and 11 bases lay between the germline ends. This CDR3 has 14 residues. Germline V CDR1 and CDR2: SGHRS, YFSETQ. Here the CDR3 DNA reads TGCGCCAGCAGTCAGGGTGCGGCTAATGAAAAACTGTTTTTT. Its protein is CASSQGAANEKLFF.